This T cell receptor beta chain emerged from a study of radiation and T cells in renal cell carcinoma. Study-wide results and limits: Top tumor clonotypes rose in blood 2 weeks post-radiation, then contracted.

CDR3 length equals 16 residues. Germline V gene lookup returns CDR1 SGHTA and CDR2 FQGNSA. The V gene end was trimmed by 1 base and the J gene end by 10 bases; junction bases not matched to a gene: 5. Sequenced by immunoSEQ multiplex PCR; TCRdb stores in-frame clones only, minus some. Of roughly 150,000 clones in the sample, 87% are singletons; the top ten hold 10% to 15%. This clone was seen a single time. Antigen: not known. Documented time point: blood 2 weeks post-SBRT. Regarding treatment: 15 Gy SBRT to primary tumor, nephrectomy 4 weeks later. The source material was blood, sampled from a patient whose treatment included radiotherapy and nephrectomy. The gene calls are TRBV7-2 and TRBJ1-6; 12 bases fit TRBD1. This sequence originates from a woman between 45 and 65 years old with renal cell carcinoma. The CDR3 sequence: CASSLGGTGGSSPLHF. The CDR3 DNA sequence: TGTGCCAGCAGCTTAGGTGGGACAGGGGGCTCGTCACCCCTCCACTTT.